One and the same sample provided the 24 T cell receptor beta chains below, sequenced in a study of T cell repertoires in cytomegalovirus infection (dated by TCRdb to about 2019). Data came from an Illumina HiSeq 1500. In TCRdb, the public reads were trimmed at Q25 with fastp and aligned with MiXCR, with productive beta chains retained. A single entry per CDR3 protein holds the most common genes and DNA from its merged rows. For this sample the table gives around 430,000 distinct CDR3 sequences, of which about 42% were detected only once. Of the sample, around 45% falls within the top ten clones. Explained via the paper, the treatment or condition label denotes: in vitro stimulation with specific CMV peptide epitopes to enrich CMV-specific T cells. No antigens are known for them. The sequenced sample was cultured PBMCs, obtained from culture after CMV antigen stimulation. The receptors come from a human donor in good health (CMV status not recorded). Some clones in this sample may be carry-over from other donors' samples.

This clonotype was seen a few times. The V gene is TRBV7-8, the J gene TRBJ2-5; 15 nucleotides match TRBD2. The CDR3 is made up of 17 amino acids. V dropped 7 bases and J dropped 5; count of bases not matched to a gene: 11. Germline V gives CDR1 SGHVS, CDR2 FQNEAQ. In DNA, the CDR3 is TGTGCCAGCACCCCCAGGGGGACTAGCGGGAGGAGGGAGACCCAGTACTTC. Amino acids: CASTPRGTSGRRETQYF.

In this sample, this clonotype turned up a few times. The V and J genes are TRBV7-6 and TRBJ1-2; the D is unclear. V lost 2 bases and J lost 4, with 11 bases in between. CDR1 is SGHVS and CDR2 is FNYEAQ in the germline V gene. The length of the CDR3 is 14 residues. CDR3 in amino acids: CASSLTTAAYGYTF. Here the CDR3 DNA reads TGTGCCAGCAGCTTAACCACAGCGGCCTATGGCTACACCTTC.

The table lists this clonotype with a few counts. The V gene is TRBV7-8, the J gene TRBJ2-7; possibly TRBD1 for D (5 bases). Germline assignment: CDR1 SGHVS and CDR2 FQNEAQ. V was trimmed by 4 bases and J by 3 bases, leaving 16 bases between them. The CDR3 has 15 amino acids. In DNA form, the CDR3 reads TGTGCCAGCAGCTCTCTACAGGAGATTGACTACGAGCAGTACTTC. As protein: CASSSLQEIDYEQYF.

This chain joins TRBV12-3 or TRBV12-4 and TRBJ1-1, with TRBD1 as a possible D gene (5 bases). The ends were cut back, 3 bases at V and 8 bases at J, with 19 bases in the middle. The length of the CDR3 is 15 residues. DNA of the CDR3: TGTGCCAGCAGTTTTAGCACCCCGGACGGGGGAGAAGCTTTCTTT. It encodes CASSFSTPDGGEAFF.

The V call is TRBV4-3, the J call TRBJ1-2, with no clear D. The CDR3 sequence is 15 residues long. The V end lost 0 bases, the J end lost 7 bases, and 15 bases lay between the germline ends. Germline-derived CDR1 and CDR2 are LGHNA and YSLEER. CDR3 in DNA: TGCGCCAGCAGCCAAGAGGGCCCGCTGGCCGCTGGCTACACCTTC. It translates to CASSQEGPLAAGYTF.

The CDR3 here is CASSQEPLTLTGPAGGVRYEQYF. As DNA, the CDR3 is TGCGCCAGCAGCCAAGAACCCCTCACCCTCACCGGGCCTGCAGGGGGGGTTCGGTACGAGCAGTACTTC. The V call is TRBV4-1, the J call TRBJ2-7; D could derive from TRBD1 or TRBD2 (7 bases each). Per the germline V gene, CDR1 is MGHRA and CDR2 is YSYEKL. V lost 0 bases to trimming and J lost 4 bases, with 37 bases between them. The CDR3 totals 23 residues.

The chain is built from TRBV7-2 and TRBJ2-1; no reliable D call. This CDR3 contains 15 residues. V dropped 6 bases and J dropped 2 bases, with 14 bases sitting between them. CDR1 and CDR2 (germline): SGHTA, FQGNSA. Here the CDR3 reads CASSRLRNTYNEQFF. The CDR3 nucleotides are TGTGCCAGCAGTCGATTACGGAACACCTACAATGAGCAGTTCTTC.

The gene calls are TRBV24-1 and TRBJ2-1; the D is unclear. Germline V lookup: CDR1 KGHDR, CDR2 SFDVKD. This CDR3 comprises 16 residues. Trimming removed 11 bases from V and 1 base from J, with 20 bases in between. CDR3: CAIQTQRLGSYNEQFF. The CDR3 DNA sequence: TGTGCCATACAAACGCAGCGCTTGGGTTCCTACAATGAGCAGTTCTTC.

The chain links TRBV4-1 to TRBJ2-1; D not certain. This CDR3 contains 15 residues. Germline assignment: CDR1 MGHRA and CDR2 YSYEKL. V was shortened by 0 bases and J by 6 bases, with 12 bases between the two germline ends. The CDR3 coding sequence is TGCGCCAGCAGCCAAGATCGTAGCCTTAGCAATGAGCAGTTCTTC. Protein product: CASSQDRSLSNEQFF.

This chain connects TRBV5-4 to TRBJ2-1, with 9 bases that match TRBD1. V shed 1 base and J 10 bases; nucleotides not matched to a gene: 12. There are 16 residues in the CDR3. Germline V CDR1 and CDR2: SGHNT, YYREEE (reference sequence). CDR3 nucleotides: TGTGCCAGCAGCTTGTGGGCCACGGGACAGGGAAACGAGCAGTTCTTC. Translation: CASSLWATGQGNEQFF.

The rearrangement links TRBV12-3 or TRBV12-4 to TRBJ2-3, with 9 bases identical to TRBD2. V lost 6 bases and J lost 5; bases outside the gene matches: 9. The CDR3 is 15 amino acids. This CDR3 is CASRPTSGGGDTQYF. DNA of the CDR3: TGTGCCAGCAGGCCGACTAGCGGAGGGGGAGATACGCAGTATTTT.

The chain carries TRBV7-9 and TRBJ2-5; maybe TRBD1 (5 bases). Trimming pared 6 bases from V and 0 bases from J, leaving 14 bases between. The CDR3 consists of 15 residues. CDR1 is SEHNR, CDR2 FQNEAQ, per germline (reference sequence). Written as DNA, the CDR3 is TGTGCCAGCAGTGCTTTCAGGGTTAACCAAGAGACCCAGTACTTC. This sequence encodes CASSAFRVNQETQYF.

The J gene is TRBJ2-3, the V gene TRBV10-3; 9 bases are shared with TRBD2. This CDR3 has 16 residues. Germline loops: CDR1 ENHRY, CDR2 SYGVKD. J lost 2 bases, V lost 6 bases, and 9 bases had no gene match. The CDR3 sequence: CAIRGGGEGLTDTQYF. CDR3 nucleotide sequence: TGTGCCATCAGGGGCGGGGGGGAGGGCCTCACAGATACGCAGTATTTT.

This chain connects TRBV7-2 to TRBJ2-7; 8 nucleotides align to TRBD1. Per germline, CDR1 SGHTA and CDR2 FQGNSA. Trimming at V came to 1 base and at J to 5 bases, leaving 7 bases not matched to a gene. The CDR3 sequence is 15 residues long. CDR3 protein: CASSLGQGAFHEQYF. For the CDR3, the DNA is TGTGCCAGCAGCTTAGGGCAGGGGGCTTTCCACGAGCAGTACTTC.

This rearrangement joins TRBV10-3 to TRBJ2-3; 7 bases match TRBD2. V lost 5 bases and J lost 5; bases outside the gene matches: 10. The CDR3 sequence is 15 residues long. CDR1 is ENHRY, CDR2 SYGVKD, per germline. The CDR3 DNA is TGTGCCATCAGTCCCATGGCGGGGGTAGGAGATACGCAGTATTTT. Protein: CAISPMAGVGDTQYF.

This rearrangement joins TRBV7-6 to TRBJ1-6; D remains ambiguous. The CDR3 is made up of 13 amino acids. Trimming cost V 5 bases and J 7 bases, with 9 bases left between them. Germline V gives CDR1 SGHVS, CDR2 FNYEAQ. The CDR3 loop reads CASSPRENSPLHF. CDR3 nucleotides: TGTGCCAGCAGCCCCCGGGAGAATTCACCCCTCCACTTT.

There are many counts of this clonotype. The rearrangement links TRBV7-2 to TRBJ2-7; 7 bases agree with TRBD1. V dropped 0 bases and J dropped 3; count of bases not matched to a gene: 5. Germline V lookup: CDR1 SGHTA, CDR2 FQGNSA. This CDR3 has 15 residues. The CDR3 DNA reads TGTGCCAGCAGCTTAGCAGCGACAGGGATCTACGAGCAGTACTTC. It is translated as CASSLAATGIYEQYF.

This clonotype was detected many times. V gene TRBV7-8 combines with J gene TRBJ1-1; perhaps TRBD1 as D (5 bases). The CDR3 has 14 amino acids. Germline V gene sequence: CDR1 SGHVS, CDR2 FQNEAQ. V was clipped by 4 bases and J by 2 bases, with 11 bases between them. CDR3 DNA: TGTGCCAGCAGCTCGGGACCGGCCAACACTGAAGCTTTCTTT. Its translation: CASSSGPANTEAFF.

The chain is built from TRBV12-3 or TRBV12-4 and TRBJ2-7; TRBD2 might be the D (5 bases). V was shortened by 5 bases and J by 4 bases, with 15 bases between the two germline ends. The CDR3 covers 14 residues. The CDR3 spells CASSGLREEYEQYF. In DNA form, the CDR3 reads TGTGCCAGCAGTGGACTGAGGGAAGAGTACGAGCAGTACTTC.

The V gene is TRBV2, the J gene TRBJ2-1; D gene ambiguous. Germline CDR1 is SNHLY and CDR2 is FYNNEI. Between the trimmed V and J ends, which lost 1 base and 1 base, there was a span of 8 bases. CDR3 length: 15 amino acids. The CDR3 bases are TGTGCCAGCAGTGAAGGCAGCGCGTCCTACAATGAGCAGTTCTTC. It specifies CASSEGSASYNEQFF.

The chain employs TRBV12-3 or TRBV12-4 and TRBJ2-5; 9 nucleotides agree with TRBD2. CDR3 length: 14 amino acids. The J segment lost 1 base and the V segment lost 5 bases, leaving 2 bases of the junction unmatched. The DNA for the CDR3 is TGTGCCAGCAGTCCTAGCGGGGCCCAAGAGACCCAGTACTTC. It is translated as CASSPSGAQETQYF.

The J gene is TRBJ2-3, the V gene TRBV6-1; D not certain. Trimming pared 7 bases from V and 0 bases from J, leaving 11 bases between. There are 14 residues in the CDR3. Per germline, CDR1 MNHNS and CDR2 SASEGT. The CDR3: CASIEHTSTDTQYF. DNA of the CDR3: TGTGCCAGCATCGAGCATACAAGCACAGATACGCAGTATTTT.

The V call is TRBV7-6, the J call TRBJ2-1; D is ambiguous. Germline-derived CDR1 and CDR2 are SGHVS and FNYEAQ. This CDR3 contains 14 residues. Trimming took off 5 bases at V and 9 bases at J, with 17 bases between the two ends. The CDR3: CASSPPGGRGEQFF. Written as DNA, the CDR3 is TGTGCCAGCAGCCCCCCGGGCGGAAGAGGTGAGCAGTTCTTC.

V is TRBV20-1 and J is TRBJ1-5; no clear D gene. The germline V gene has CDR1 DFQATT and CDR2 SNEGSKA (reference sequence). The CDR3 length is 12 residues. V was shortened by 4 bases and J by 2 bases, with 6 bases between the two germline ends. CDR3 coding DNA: TGCAGTGCTATGCAGGGCAATCAGCCCCAGCATTTT. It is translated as CSAMQGNQPQHF.